This T cell receptor beta chain was identified during a study of T cell responses to AZD1222 COVID-19 vaccine. Study summary: Pooling covered second doses at about 4 or about 12 weeks.

Whole-study results and caveats: The number of AZD1222 recipients seropositive at baseline was only 5 to 7. The donor group comprised mostly white British people and more females; the analysis possibly underestimated clonal diversity. The reported proportion of spike-specific TCRs targeting unmutated variant regions was nearly half.

Between the trimmed V and J ends, which lost 6 bases and 11 bases, there was a span of 18 bases. CDR1 is MNHEY and CDR2 is SVGAGI in the germline V gene. The CDR3 is made up of 13 amino acids. Repertoires were generated with immunoSEQ multiplex PCR, while TCRdb's copy carries only in-frame clones and drops some. Counted here are 160,000 or so clones, approximately 92% occurring once; the ten biggest clones make up 2.6%. Turning to this clone: The antigen remains unidentified.

The chain has TRBV6-5 and TRBJ2-3; D may be TRBD2 (5 bases). The clonotype comes from an adult in good health. This sample comprised peripheral blood, obtained on day 0 of AZD1222 vaccination. CDR3 coding DNA: TGTGCCAGCAGGGCCGGCCGGGGATGGGGGCAGTATTTT. It yields the protein CASRAGRGWGQYF.